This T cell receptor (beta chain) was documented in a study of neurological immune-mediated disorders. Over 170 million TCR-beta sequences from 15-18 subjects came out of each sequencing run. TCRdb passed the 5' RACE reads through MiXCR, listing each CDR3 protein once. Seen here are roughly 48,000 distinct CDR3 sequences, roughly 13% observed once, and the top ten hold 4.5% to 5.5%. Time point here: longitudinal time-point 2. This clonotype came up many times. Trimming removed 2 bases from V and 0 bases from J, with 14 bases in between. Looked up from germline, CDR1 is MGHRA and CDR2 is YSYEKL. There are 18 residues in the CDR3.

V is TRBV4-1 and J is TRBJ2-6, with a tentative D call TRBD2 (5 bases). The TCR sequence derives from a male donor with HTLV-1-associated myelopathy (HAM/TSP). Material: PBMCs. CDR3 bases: TGCGCCAGCAGCCAACTAAGGGAGAGCAACTCTGGGGCCAACGTCCTGACTTTC. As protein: CASSQLRESNSGANVLTF.